Listed below are T cell receptor beta chains from one sample, sequenced in a study of T cell changes during pregnancy in multiple sclerosis. Using immunoSEQ multiplex PCR, the repertoire was profiled, and TCRdb retains in-frame clones only, with some absent. The repertoire consists of 95,000 to 100,000 clones, with approximately 92% occurring once and the leading ten covering around 3.1%. Sequenced here: peripheral blood, sampled in the second trimester of pregnancy. These receptors were obtained from a female donor with multiple sclerosis, enrolled in a pregnancy study. Each CDR3 is given with its conserved first and last residue. The order of the fields is clone size, D gene, V gene, J gene, CDR3 protein, CDR3 DNA. D genes are given only for firm matches. Only some rows state a clone size, as once, few, many or a class for expanded clones.

.	.	TRBV9	TRBJ1-2	CASSVSGTADFYTF	TGTGCCAGCAGCGTCTCCGGGACTGCCGATTTCTACACCTTC
.	TRBD2	TRBV11-2	TRBJ2-7	CASRGSGRPYYEQYF	TGTGCCAGCAGGGGTAGCGGGAGGCCTTATTACGAGCAGTACTTC
few	.	TRBV29-1	TRBJ2-1	CSVAAPVGNEQFF	TGCAGCGTTGCAGCTCCCGTCGGGAATGAGCAGTTCTTC
.	TRBD2	TRBV30	TRBJ2-1	CAWRKAGVWDEQFF	TGTGCCTGGAGGAAAGCGGGAGTATGGGATGAGCAGTTCTTC
.	TRBD1	TRBV28	TRBJ1-2	CASSLADRHYGYTF	TGTGCCAGCAGCCTGGCGGACAGGCACTATGGCTACACCTTC
.	.	TRBV28	TRBJ2-7	CASSLPGKGGEQYF	TGTGCCAGCAGTTTACCGGGGAAGGGCGGCGAGCAGTACTTC
.	.	TRBV28	TRBJ2-7	CASSLVTGSNYEQYF	TGTGCCAGCAGTTTGGTCACCGGGAGCAACTACGAGCAGTACTTC
.	TRBD2	TRBV5-4	TRBJ2-1	CASSLRTSGIGEQFF	TGTGCCAGCAGCTTGAGGACTAGCGGGATAGGGGAGCAGTTCTTC
.	TRBD1	TRBV28	TRBJ2-3	CASSSGQGVQRLTDTQYF	TGTGCCAGCAGTTCGGGACAGGGGGTACAAAGGCTCACAGATACGCAGTATTTT
.	.	TRBV9	TRBJ2-2	CASSVVAVDIANTGELFF	TGTGCCAGCAGCGTAGTTGCGGTGGATATCGCGAACACCGGGGAGCTGTTTTTT
once	TRBD2	TRBV9	TRBJ2-3	CASSPGTSGQRGTDTQYF	TGTGCCAGCAGCCCCGGGACTAGTGGCCAAAGGGGCACAGATACGCAGTATTTT
.	TRBD1	TRBV28	TRBJ2-7	CASSRDRVISEQYF	TGTGCCAGTTCCAGAGACAGGGTAATATCTGAGCAGTACTTC
.	.	TRBV5-1	TRBJ2-7	CASSRGQTYEQYF	TGCGCCAGCAGCCGGGGACAAACCTACGAGCAGTACTTC
.	TRBD2	TRBV29-1	TRBJ2-1	CSVEASGSNEQFF	TGCAGCGTTGAGGCTAGCGGGAGCAATGAGCAGTTCTTC
once	.	TRBV12-5	TRBJ1-1	CASGGGQNTEAFF	TGTGCTAGTGGCGGTGGTCAGAACACTGAAGCTTTCTTT
.	TRBD2	TRBV5-4	TRBJ2-5	CASSQGLAGGPGETQYF	TGTGCCAGCAGCCAAGGACTAGCGGGAGGGCCGGGAGAGACCCAGTACTTC
.	TRBD2	TRBV27	TRBJ2-7	CASTQLGGRFEQYF	TGTGCCAGCACTCAGCTGGGGGGGAGGTTCGAGCAGTACTTC
few	.	TRBV20-1	TRBJ1-1	CSARAVTEAFF	TGCAGTGCTAGAGCGGTTACTGAAGCTTTCTTT
once	.	TRBV5-6	TRBJ1-1	CASSSRGAGSRKAFF	TGTGCCAGCAGCTCCCGGGGGGCCGGATCGCGGAAAGCTTTCTTT
.	TRBD1	TRBV30	TRBJ2-7	CAWSVRLTSGQGGIYEQYF	TGTGCCTGGAGTGTCCGCCTTACATCGGGACAGGGAGGTATCTACGAGCAGTACTTC
.	TRBD2	TRBV25-1	TRBJ2-5	CASSESGGPQYF	TGTGCCAGCAGTGAGTCGGGAGGACCCCAGTACTTC
.	TRBD2	TRBV28	TRBJ2-1	CASSLNPRAGVVNEQFF	TGTGCCAGCAGTCTCAATCCCCGGGCGGGAGTTGTAAATGAGCAGTTCTTC
.	.	TRBV19	TRBJ1-2	CASSPKGLFYGYTF	TGTGCCAGTAGCCCTAAGGGACTTTTCTATGGCTACACCTTC
.	.	TRBV19	TRBJ1-2	CASSIRQNYGYTF	TGTGCCAGTAGTATACGCCAGAACTATGGCTACACCTTC
once	.	TRBV19	TRBJ1-1	CASSILTGQQNTEAFF	TGTGCCAGTAGTATCCTAACCGGACAGCAAAACACTGAAGCTTTCTTT
.	.	TRBV6-5	TRBJ2-5	CASSLLAEETQYF	TGTGCCAGCTCATTGCTAGCAGAAGAGACCCAGTACTTC
.	.	TRBV5-1	TRBJ2-7	CASSLAVAYEQYF	TGCGCCAGCAGCTTGGCAGTGGCCTACGAGCAGTACTTC
.	TRBD1	TRBV29-1	TRBJ2-3	CSVEELDRGVHTQYF	TGCAGCGTTGAGGAATTGGACAGGGGAGTGCATACGCAGTATTTT
.	.	TRBV2	TRBJ2-1	CASSAAGAYNEQFF	TGTGCCAGCAGTGCAGCGGGCGCCTACAATGAGCAGTTCTTC
.	.	TRBV10-1	TRBJ1-5	CAVAGSSNQPQHF	TGCGCCGTGGCAGGGTCGAGCAATCAGCCCCAGCATTTT
.	.	TRBV2	TRBJ2-2	CASMIGGRGTGELFF	TGTGCCAGCATGATAGGTGGGAGAGGAACCGGGGAGCTGTTTTTT
.	TRBD1	TRBV5-5	TRBJ2-2	CASSPTGETGELFF	TGTGCCAGCAGCCCAACAGGGGAAACCGGGGAGCTGTTTTTT
.	.	TRBV19	TRBJ2-1	CASSIWGTGNEQFF	TGTGCCAGTAGTATATGGGGTACGGGGAATGAGCAGTTCTTC
once	.	TRBV29-1	TRBJ1-2	CSVNAGNGYTF	TGCAGCGTTAACGCGGGGAATGGCTACACCTTC
few	.	TRBV28	TRBJ1-5	CVSDSPNQPQHF	TGTGTGTCTGACAGCCCCAATCAGCCCCAGCATTTT
.	.	TRBV7-2	TRBJ2-5	CASSLARLETQYF	TGTGCCAGCAGCTTAGCGCGGCTCGAGACCCAGTACTTC
.	.	TRBV7-6	TRBJ2-1	CASSLAVPGFQGNEQFF	TGTGCCAGCAGCTTAGCGGTTCCGGGGTTTCAAGGCAATGAGCAGTTCTTC
.	.	TRBV11-2	TRBJ2-5	CASSLTVQETQYF	TGTGCCAGCAGCTTAACAGTACAAGAGACCCAGTACTTC
.	TRBD2	TRBV2	TRBJ2-7	CASSGPSVGLAVYEQYF	TGTGCCAGCAGTGGCCCGAGTGTGGGGCTAGCGGTCTACGAGCAGTACTTC
.	TRBD2	TRBV9	TRBJ2-1	CASSAGGLNYNEQFF	TGTGCCAGCAGCGCGGGGGGACTAAACTACAATGAGCAGTTCTTC
.	.	TRBV6-1	TRBJ1-5	CASSGQADNQPQHF	TGTGCCAGCAGTGGACAGGCCGACAATCAGCCCCAGCATTTT
.	.	TRBV19	TRBJ2-7	CASSIGGGLYEQYF	TGTGCCAGTAGTATAGGAGGGGGATTGTACGAGCAGTACTTC
.	.	TRBV18	TRBJ1-4	CASSPAYGEGREKLFF	TGTGCCAGCTCACCCGCCTATGGGGAGGGCCGGGAAAAACTGTTTTTT
.	TRBD1	TRBV5-6	TRBJ1-2	CASSTGQVHYGYTF	TGTGCCAGCAGCACAGGACAGGTCCACTATGGCTACACCTTC
once	TRBD1	TRBV5-1	TRBJ2-7	CASSLGGGAGTYEQYF	TGCGCCAGCAGCTTGGGAGGGGGCGCTGGGACCTACGAGCAGTACTTC
.	.	TRBV6-5	TRBJ1-2	CASRSTNYGYTF	TGTGCCAGCAGGTCAACTAACTATGGCTACACCTTC
.	.	TRBV27	TRBJ1-3	CASSSVSEIRSGNTIYF	TGTGCCAGCAGTTCAGTATCAGAAATCCGCTCTGGAAACACCATATATTTT
.	.	TRBV7-8	TRBJ1-1	CASSRTGEAFF	TGTGCCAGCAGCCGAACAGGTGAAGCTTTCTTT